The rows below give T cell receptor beta chains drawn from one sample of a study of T-cell reconstitution after alpha-beta-depleted transplantation in children. MiXCR was run by TCRdb on the PCR reads, yielding one entry per CDR3 protein. The sample yields hundreds of thousands of distinct CDR3 sequences, 15% to 20% seen once. The starting material was PBMCs from the stem cell graft donor, obtained from the stem cell graft. All receptors derive from a human donor who donated a stem cell graft to a child with acute lymphoblastic leukemia. CDR3s include the opening cysteine and the closing phenylalanine or tryptophan. A D gene is named only where the DNA matches it firmly. Some rows have no size entry. The others give once, few or many, or a class for an expanded clone.

j_call clone_size v_call d_call cdr3_aa cdr3_nt
TRBJ2-2 NA TRBV10-1 NA CASRSTSPGELFF TGCGCCAGCAGGTCAACTAGCCCCGGGGAGCTGTTTTTT
TRBJ2-2 few TRBV15 NA CATSRVGGSGELFF TGTGCCACCAGCAGAGTTGGAGGATCTGGGGAGCTGTTTTTT
TRBJ2-3 few TRBV12-3/TRBV12-4 TRBD2 CASSSWTSGNTDTQYF TGTGCCAGCAGTTCTTGGACTAGCGGGAACACAGATACGCAGTATTTT
TRBJ2-1 few TRBV27 NA CASSLSPPRYSYNEQFF TGTGCCAGCAGTTTATCCCCCCCTAGATACTCTTACAATGAGCAGTTCTTC
TRBJ2-5 NA TRBV6-5 NA CASSYSRVSQETQYF TGTGCCAGCAGTTACTCTCGGGTCTCCCAAGAGACCCAGTACTTC
TRBJ2-2 NA TRBV11-1 TRBD2 CASSRAQGAGVTGELFF TGTGCCAGCAGCCGGGCCCAGGGAGCGGGGGTCACCGGGGAGCTGTTTTTT
TRBJ2-1 NA TRBV20-1 TRBD2 CSAFGLAEPSSYNEQFF TGCAGTGCCTTCGGACTAGCGGAACCTAGCTCCTACAATGAGCAGTTCTTC
TRBJ2-2 NA TRBV15 TRBD2 CATFQGLAGMVTGELFF TGTGCCACCTTCCAGGGCCTAGCGGGAATGGTCACCGGGGAGCTGTTTTTT
TRBJ1-2 many TRBV15 NA CATSLDGNYGYTF TGTGCCACCAGCCTCGACGGAAACTATGGCTACACCTTC
TRBJ1-1 NA TRBV20-1 NA CSIRGAGEAFF TGCAGTATCCGGGGAGCTGGTGAAGCTTTCTTT
TRBJ1-2 NA TRBV29-1 NA CSVEQAAYGYTF TGCAGCGTTGAGCAGGCGGCCTATGGCTACACCTTC
TRBJ2-1 NA TRBV20-1 NA CSARGRDEQFF TGCAGTGCTAGAGGTAGAGATGAGCAGTTCTTC
TRBJ1-1 few TRBV6-1 NA CASGEESMMNTEAFF TGTGCCAGTGGGGAAGAATCCATGATGAACACTGAAGCTTTCTTT
TRBJ2-1 NA TRBV9 NA CASSVNSNNEQFF TGTGCCAGCAGCGTGAACAGCAACAATGAGCAGTTCTTC
TRBJ2-7 NA TRBV10-1 NA CASSAVRSSSYEQYF TGCGCCAGCAGTGCTGTGCGGAGCAGCTCCTACGAGCAGTACTTC
TRBJ2-7 NA TRBV20-1 TRBD2 CSAATGGSYEQYF TGCAGTGCTGCCACGGGGGGGTCCTACGAGCAGTACTTC
TRBJ1-2 few TRBV12-3/TRBV12-4 NA CASTQEGFGYTF TGTGCCAGCACCCAGGAGGGGTTTGGCTACACCTTC
TRBJ2-7 many TRBV5-1 TRBD2 CASSLAGTSYEQYF TGCGCCAGCAGCTTGGCCGGGACTAGTTACGAGCAGTACTTC
TRBJ1-3 NA TRBV10-3 NA CAIGVSGNTIYF TGTGCCATAGGGGTTTCTGGAAACACCATATATTTT
TRBJ1-1 NA TRBV20-1 NA CSARGGVEAFF TGCAGTGCTAGAGGCGGGGTTGAAGCTTTCTTT
TRBJ1-2 NA TRBV2 TRBD1 CASSAQGAGGYTF TGTGCCAGCAGCGCACAGGGGGCTGGGGGCTACACCTTC
TRBJ1-1 NA TRBV5-1 TRBD1 CASSPRDRGYTEAFF TGCGCCAGCAGCCCGCGGGACAGGGGATACACTGAAGCTTTCTTT
TRBJ1-5 few TRBV12-3/TRBV12-4 NA CASSFGGLRYQPQHF TGTGCCAGCAGCTTCGGAGGCTTGAGGTATCAGCCCCAGCATTTT
TRBJ2-5 NA TRBV4-1 NA CASSRSGRETQYF TGCGCCAGCAGCCGGTCAGGGAGAGAGACCCAGTACTTC
TRBJ2-7 NA TRBV7-9 NA CASSLGVTPYEQYF TGTGCCAGCAGCTTAGGGGTGACGCCCTACGAGCAGTACTTC
TRBJ2-7 few TRBV6-1 TRBD1 CASSERDRGYEQYF TGTGCCAGCAGTGAGCGAGACAGGGGCTACGAGCAGTACTTC
TRBJ2-2 NA TRBV20-1 NA CSALPGLNTGELFF TGCAGTGCTCTTCCGGGTTTGAACACCGGGGAGCTGTTTTTT
TRBJ2-5 NA TRBV3-1 NA CASSQEGDGEETQYF TGTGCCAGCAGCCAAGAAGGGGACGGGGAAGAGACCCAGTACTTC